Below, 31 T cell receptor beta chains from the same sample are listed, as sequenced in a study of graft-versus-host responses after intestinal transplantation (dated by TCRdb to about 2021). Library construction relied on the immunoSEQ multiplex PCR assay. In TCRdb, the immuneACCESS table is reduced to in-frame sequences with V and J assigned. These tables do not hold every clone; where another copy was compared, an unresolved V gene accounts for under half, and the others remain unexplained. The sample contains 70,000 to 95,000 clones, over 80% of them found a single time. The top ten clones comprise about 1.1% of the sample. These receptors lack a known antigen. This sample's time point label indicates: cells obtained before transplantation from donor or recipient. This sample comprised unstimulated CD8+ T cells sorted from spleen or lymph node cells, obtained before transplant. The source is a human donor who was the organ donor for an intestinal transplant.

This chain uses TRBV6-4 with TRBJ2-7, with D perhaps TRBD2 (5 bases). The V and J ends lost 5 bases and 4 bases respectively, with 12 bases between them. This CDR3 has 13 amino acids. Germline CDR1 reads MRHNA; CDR2 reads SNTAGT. CDR3 sequence reads: CASSRASGYEQYF. As DNA, the CDR3 is TGTGCCAGCAGTAGGGCGTCGGGGTACGAGCAGTACTTC.

This chain joins TRBV13 and TRBJ2-1; D unresolved. The CDR3 runs to 11 residues. CDR1 and CDR2 (germline): PRHDT, FYEKMQ (reference sequence). V was trimmed by 4 bases and J by 6 bases, leaving 4 bases between them. The CDR3 loop is CASSSLNEQFF. The CDR3 DNA sequence: TGTGCCAGCAGCTCCCTCAATGAGCAGTTCTTC.

This chain uses TRBV11-3 with TRBJ2-7; 12 nucleotides line up with TRBD2. J was trimmed by 2 bases and V by 5 bases; bases with no gene match: 10. CDR3 size: 17 residues. Germline V gene data show CDR1 as SGHNT and CDR2 as YENEEA. The CDR3 sequence is CASSALLLAGGPYEQYF. DNA for the CDR3: TGTGCCAGCAGCGCACTCCTACTAGCGGGGGGCCCCTACGAGCAGTACTTC.

The chain combines TRBV5-1 with TRBJ2-7; D is perhaps TRBD2 (5 bases). CDR3 length: 15 amino acids. Trimming cost V 1 base and J 3 bases, with 14 bases left between them. Germline V CDR1 and CDR2: SGHRS, YFSETQ. In nucleotides, the CDR3 is TGCGCCAGCAGCTTGTCTGCGGGCTCCAACTACGAGCAGTACTTC. The encoded protein is CASSLSAGSNYEQYF.

This clone has more than one count but fewer than ten. V gene TRBV13 combines with J gene TRBJ2-7, with 7 nucleotides matching TRBD2. With 5 bases clipped from V and 2 bases from J, the junction kept 6 bases outside the gene matches. Germline V CDR1 and CDR2: PRHDT, FYEKMQ (reference sequence). The CDR3 loop spans 14 amino acids. CDR3 amino acids: CASSRRLAPYEQYF. The CDR3 nucleotides are TGTGCCAGCAGCCGAAGACTAGCCCCCTACGAGCAGTACTTC.

This chain connects TRBV27 to TRBJ2-7; D is perhaps TRBD2 (6 bases). V lost 5 bases and J 2 bases, leaving 16 bases between the germline ends. The CDR3 contains 15 residues. Looked up from germline, CDR1 is MNHEY and CDR2 is SMNVEV (reference sequence). The CDR3 bases are TGTGCCAGCAGTCTGGTCGCGCGGGGTACCTACGAGCAGTACTTC. Residues: CASSLVARGTYEQYF.

The V call is TRBV5-5, the J call TRBJ1-3; D remains unclear. CDR1 is SGHKS and CDR2 is YYEKEE in the germline V gene (reference sequence). The CDR3 sequence is 14 residues long. Deletions cut 2 bases from V and 4 bases from J, with 10 bases between. The CDR3, as DNA: TGTGCCAGCAGCTTAACAGAGTCGGGAAACACCATATATTTT. It is translated as CASSLTESGNTIYF.

The chain has TRBV14 and TRBJ2-3, with no clear D. V was clipped by 0 bases and J by 4 bases, with 8 bases between them. The CDR3 spans 14 residues. The germline CDR1 and CDR2 sequences are SGHDN and FVKESK. CDR3 DNA sequence: TGTGCCAGCAGCCAAGATCAGATATCAGATACGCAGTATTTT. Its protein product is CASSQDQISDTQYF. The entire variable domain, with the rest obtained from reference TRBV14 and TRBJ2-3, is as follows: EAGVTQFPSHSVIEKGQTVTLRCDPISGHDNLYWYRRVMGKEIKFLLHFVKESKQDESGMPNNRFLAERTGGTYSTLKVQPAELEDSGVYFCASSQDQISDTQYFGPGTRLTVL.

The chain combines TRBV9 with TRBJ2-7; 8 positions match TRBD1. Germline CDR1 is SGDLS and CDR2 is YYNGEE. J was trimmed by 6 bases and V by 3 bases; bases with no gene match: 14. The CDR3 sequence is 16 residues long. CDR3 sequence reads: CASSATGERETSEQYF. The CDR3 DNA follows: TGTGCCAGCAGCGCGACAGGGGAAAGAGAAACTAGCGAGCAGTACTTC.

To note about this clone: Relative to the germline gene, one junction end is altered; a read error may explain this. The chain uses TRBV7-7 and TRBJ2-7, with D possibly TRBD1 on 5 matching bases. The CDR3 is 15 amino acids. Germline lookup yields CDR1 SSHAT and CDR2 FNYEAQ (reference sequence). CDR3 sequence: CASSPGPVGADEQYF. CDR3 DNA: TGTGCTAGCAGCCCAGGACCGGTTGGGGCGGACGAGCAGTACTTC.

The V and J genes are TRBV7-9 and TRBJ2-7, with 11 bases fitting TRBD2. V dropped 5 bases and J dropped 5; count of bases not matched to a gene: 11. CDR1 SEHNR and CDR2 FQNEAQ come from the germline V gene (reference sequence). The CDR3 totals 16 residues. The CDR3 sequence is CASSVWIAGGRHEQYF. The CDR3 DNA sequence: TGTGCCAGCAGCGTGTGGATAGCGGGAGGGCGGCACGAGCAGTACTTC.

The chain joins TRBV25-1 to TRBJ2-7; TRBD1 aligns across 9 bases. CDR3 length: 15 residues. Germline values: CDR1 MGHDK, CDR2 SYGVNS. V was clipped by 4 bases and J by 2 bases; unmatched bases: 6. The CDR3 here is CASSAGGQGTYEQYF. CDR3 DNA sequence: TGTGCCAGCAGTGCCGGGGGACAGGGTACCTACGAGCAGTACTTC.

The J gene is TRBJ2-7, the V gene TRBV19; possible D gene TRBD1, 5 bases. With 4 bases removed from V and 5 bases from J, the gap between germline ends came to 21 bases. This CDR3 has 16 residues. In germline, CDR1 is LNHDA, CDR2 SQIVND (reference sequence). The CDR3 DNA reads TGTGCCAGTAGTAAGGGGCCGACCGCACCTTTACACGAGCAGTACTTC. This sequence encodes CASSKGPTAPLHEQYF.

The chain uses TRBV28 and TRBJ1-2; 8 bases match TRBD1. Germline V CDR1 and CDR2: MDHEN, SYDVKM. This CDR3 comprises 18 residues. J lost 1 base, V lost 6 bases, and 16 bases had no gene match. The CDR3 DNA is TGTGCCAGCAGCCGTAACAGGGGGAAGGGGGCTGGTAACTATGGCTACACCTTC. It yields the protein CASSRNRGKGAGNYGYTF.

The gene calls are TRBV9 and TRBJ2-1, with a tentative D call TRBD2 (6 bases). This CDR3 is built from 16 residues. V gave up 3 bases and J gave up 6 bases, with 19 bases separating them. Germline CDR1 reads SGDLS; CDR2 reads YYNGEE. CDR3 nucleotides: TGTGCCAGCAGCGCCCGGCTAGCGCCCCTTACCAATGAGCAGTTCTTC. It translates to CASSARLAPLTNEQFF.

V gene TRBV7-6 combines with J gene TRBJ2-5; 7 positions match TRBD2. The V gene end was trimmed by 0 bases and the J gene end by 4 bases; junction bases not matched to a gene: 5. The germline gives CDR1 SGHVS, CDR2 FNYEAQ. This CDR3 has 15 residues. The CDR3 nucleotides read TGTGCCAGCAGCTTAGCGGCGGGAGTCGGAGAGACCCAGTACTTC. It specifies CASSLAAGVGETQYF.

The chain employs TRBV4-1 and TRBJ2-7; tentative D call: TRBD1 (5 bases). The CDR3 runs to 13 residues. The V gene's germline CDR1 is MGHRA and CDR2 YSYEKL. The germline V and J ends were trimmed by 0 bases and 3 bases, with 6 bases remaining between them. CDR3 in amino acids: CASSQDRGYEQYF. DNA of the CDR3: TGCGCCAGCAGCCAAGATAGGGGCTACGAGCAGTACTTC.

This chain joins TRBV11-3 and TRBJ1-3, with 11 bases identical to TRBD1. From germline, CDR1 is SGHNT and CDR2 YENEEA. The CDR3 loop spans 18 amino acids. The V and J ends lost 4 bases and 0 bases, in that order; junction bases with no gene match: 8. The CDR3 sequence: CASSWTGGVLASGNTIYF. The CDR3 DNA reads TGTGCCAGCAGCTGGACAGGGGGCGTTTTGGCCTCTGGAAACACCATATATTTT.

V is TRBV11-2 and J is TRBJ1-3, with no clear D. The V gene lost 5 bases and the J gene lost 0 bases, with 11 bases spanning the gap. The germline CDR1 and CDR2 sequences are SGHAT and FQNNGV. CDR3 length equals 15 residues. Here the CDR3 DNA reads TGTGCCAGCAGCGCGTATCGGAGCTCTGGAAACACCATATATTTT. The encoded protein is CASSAYRSSGNTIYF. Using reference TRBV11-2 and TRBJ1-3 for the parts outside the CDR3, the full variable domain is EAGVAQSPRYKIIEKRQSVAFWCNPISGHATLYWYQQILGQGPKLLIQFQNNGVVDDSQLPKDRFSAERLKGVDSTLKIQPAKLEDSAVYLCASSAYRSSGNTIYFGEGSWLTVV.

The rearrangement links TRBV11-1 to TRBJ2-2, with TRBD1 matching 10 bases. The CDR3 length is 16 residues. V shed 3 bases, J shed 3 bases, and the junction held 4 bases outside the gene matches. The germline gives CDR1 SGHAT, CDR2 FQDESV (reference sequence). In nucleotides, the CDR3 is TGTGCCAGCAGCTTCCCCGGGACAGGGGACACCGGGGAGCTGTTTTTT. Encoded protein: CASSFPGTGDTGELFF.

The genes are TRBV19 and TRBJ2-7, with 10 bases that match TRBD1. The CDR3 contains 11 residues. V was pared by 8 bases and J by 6 bases, with 1 base of the junction left unmatched. CDR1 is LNHDA and CDR2 is SQIVND in the germline V gene (reference sequence). CDR3 region: CASGQGGEQYF. The CDR3 DNA sequence: TGTGCCAGTGGACAGGGGGGCGAGCAGTACTTC. Based on the CDR3 plus reference TRBV19 and TRBJ2-7, the full variable domain is DGGITQSPKYLFRKEGQNVTLSCEQNLNHDAMYWYRQDPGQGLRLIYYSQIVNDFQKGDIAEGYSVSREKKESFPLTVTSAQKNPTAFYLCASGQGGEQYFGPGTRLTVT.

This clone appeared once. CDR3 bases: TGTGCCAGCAGTCTCCTAGCGGTACAAGAGACCCAGTACTTC. Its translation: CASSLLAVQETQYF. This rearrangement joins TRBV11-2 to TRBJ2-5; 7 bases align to TRBD2. The CDR3 covers 14 residues. J was trimmed by 2 bases and V by 6 bases; bases with no gene match: 6. CDR1 and CDR2 from the germline V gene are SGHAT and FQNNGV.

The chain carries TRBV11-3 and TRBJ2-1; 8 nucleotides match TRBD2. Germline values: CDR1 SGHNT, CDR2 YENEEA. The CDR3 covers 13 residues. V lost 4 bases to trimming and J lost 9 bases; unmatched junction nucleotides: 5. CDR3 loop: CASSSPGTSEQFF. The DNA of the CDR3 is TGTGCCAGCAGCTCCCCCGGGACTAGTGAGCAGTTCTTC. Full variable domain (outside the CDR3, taken from reference TRBV11-3 and TRBJ2-1): EAGVVQSPRYKIIEKKQPVAFWCNPISGHNTLYWYLQNLGQGPELLIRYENEEAVDDSQLPKDRFSAERLKGVDSTLKIQPAELGDSAVYLCASSSPGTSEQFFGPGTRLTVL.

This clone has just one count. CDR3 residues: CASGRPPGQGTYGYTF. The CDR3 DNA sequence: TGTGCTAGTGGCCGCCCGCCGGGACAGGGCACCTATGGCTACACCTTC. The chain carries TRBV12-5 and TRBJ1-2; 9 bases are shared with TRBD1. Germline CDR1 reads LGHNT; CDR2 reads FRNRAP. The CDR3 loop spans 16 amino acids. With 6 bases clipped from V and 4 bases from J, the junction kept 12 bases outside the gene matches.

This clone was found once. This sequence joins TRBV10-2 and TRBJ1-1; unclear D gene. V was cut by 5 bases and J by 1 base, with 5 bases left in between. CDR3 length: 12 residues. From germline, CDR1 is WSHSY and CDR2 SAAADI. The CDR3 reads CASSYRNTEAFF. In DNA, the CDR3 is TGCGCCAGCAGTTACAGGAACACTGAAGCTTTCTTT.

V and J are TRBV4-3 and TRBJ2-7; 9 nucleotides line up with TRBD2. The V gene end was trimmed by 0 bases and the J gene end by 2 bases; junction bases not matched to a gene: 17. The CDR3 consists of 20 residues. Germline assignment: CDR1 LGHNA and CDR2 YSLEER. Here the CDR3 DNA reads TGCGCCAGCAGCCAAGATCGGGAGACTAGCGGCTCAGCCCCCGCCTACGAGCAGTACTTC. Translated, it gives CASSQDRETSGSAPAYEQYF.

The CDR3 DNA sequence: TGTGCCAGCACTCCTGTAGCGGGGGGCCTACTCAATGAGCAGTTCTTC. Its protein product is CASTPVAGGLLNEQFF. V gene TRBV27 combines with J gene TRBJ2-1; the match to TRBD2 covers 10 bases. From germline, CDR1 is MNHEY and CDR2 SMNVEV (reference sequence). The CDR3 length is 16 residues. Trimming at V came to 7 bases and at J to 6 bases, leaving 12 bases not matched to a gene.

The chain employs TRBV28 and TRBJ1-1, with TRBD1 as a possible D gene (5 bases). Germline V CDR1 and CDR2: MDHEN, SYDVKM. V gave up 6 bases and J gave up 5 bases, with 10 bases separating them. CDR3 size: 12 residues. CDR3 loop: CASSQDSTEAFF. For the CDR3, the DNA is TGTGCCAGCAGCCAAGACAGTACTGAAGCTTTCTTT. Complete variable domain (other parts from reference TRBV28 and TRBJ1-1): DVKVTQSSRYLVKRTGEKVFLECVQDMDHENMFWYRQDPGLGLRLIYFSYDVKMKEKGDIPEGYSVSREKKERFSLILESASTNQTSMYLCASSQDSTEAFFGQGTRLTVV.

The J gene is TRBJ2-1, the V gene TRBV23-1; possible D gene TRBD2, 6 bases. TRBV23-1 is treated as an ORF (open reading frame) with a function not yet certain. V was trimmed by 2 bases and J by 11 bases, leaving 13 bases between them. The CDR3 sequence is 13 residues long. The CDR3 coding sequence is TGCGCCAGCAGTCAAACGACCGGGAGAAAGCAGTTCTTC. The encoded protein is CASSQTTGRKQFF.

The chain is built from TRBV19 and TRBJ1-2; weak D call: TRBD1 (5 bases). The length of the CDR3 is 12 residues. Trimming pared 10 bases from V and 2 bases from J, leaving 11 bases between. Germline assignment: CDR1 LNHDA and CDR2 SQIVND (reference sequence). This CDR3 reads CAISTDNYGYTF. DNA for the CDR3: TGTGCCATTTCGACAGACAACTATGGCTACACCTTC.

The rearrangement uses TRBV6-6 and TRBJ2-5; possibly TRBD2 for D (7 bases). Per germline, CDR1 MNHNY and CDR2 SVGAGI (reference sequence). Trimming removed 7 bases from V and 5 bases from J, with 17 bases in between. This CDR3 comprises 14 residues. In nucleotides, the CDR3 is TGTGCCAGCACGCCGGGGGGCACTAGGGAGACCCAGTACTTC. Translation: CASTPGGTRETQYF.